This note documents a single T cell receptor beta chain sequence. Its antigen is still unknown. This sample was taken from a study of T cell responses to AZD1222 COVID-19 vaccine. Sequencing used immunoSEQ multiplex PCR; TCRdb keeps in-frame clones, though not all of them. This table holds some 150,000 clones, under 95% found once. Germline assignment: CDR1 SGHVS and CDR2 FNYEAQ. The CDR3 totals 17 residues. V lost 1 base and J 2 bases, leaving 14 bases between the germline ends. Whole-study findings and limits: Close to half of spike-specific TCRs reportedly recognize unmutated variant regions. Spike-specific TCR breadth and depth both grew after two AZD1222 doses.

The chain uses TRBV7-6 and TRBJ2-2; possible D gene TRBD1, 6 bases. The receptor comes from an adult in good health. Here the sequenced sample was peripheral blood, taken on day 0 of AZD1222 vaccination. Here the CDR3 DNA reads TGTGCCAGCAGCTTAGGAGGCAGGGGTCGTAACACCGGGGAGCTGTTTTTT. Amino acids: CASSLGGRGRNTGELFF.